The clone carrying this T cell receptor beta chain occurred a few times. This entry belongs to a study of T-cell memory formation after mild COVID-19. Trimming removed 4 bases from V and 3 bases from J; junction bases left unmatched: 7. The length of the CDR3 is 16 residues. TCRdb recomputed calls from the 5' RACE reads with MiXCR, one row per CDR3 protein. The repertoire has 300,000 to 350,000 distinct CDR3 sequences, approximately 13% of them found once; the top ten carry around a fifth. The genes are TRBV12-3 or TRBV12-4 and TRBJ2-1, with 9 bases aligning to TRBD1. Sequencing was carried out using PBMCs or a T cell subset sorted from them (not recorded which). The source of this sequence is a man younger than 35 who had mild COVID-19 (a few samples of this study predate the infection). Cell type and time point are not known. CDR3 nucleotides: TGTGCCAGCAGTTCCGGGACAGGGCGAAACTACAATGAGCAGTTCTTC. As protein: CASSSGTGRNYNEQFF.